The 16 T cell receptor beta chains in this list originate from one sample, sequenced in a study of T cell responses to AZD1222 COVID-19 vaccine. Method: immunoSEQ multiplex PCR; TCRdb's copy keeps in-frame clones and lacks some. Altogether more than 110,000 clones are present, approximately 83% being singletons, with the ten largest covering less than 9.5%. The sample was peripheral blood, taken on day 0 of AZD1222 vaccination. These receptors originate from an adult in good health.

The chain carries TRBV19 and TRBJ2-7; 7 nucleotides align to TRBD2. Trimming cost V 1 base and J 3 bases; bases outside gene matches: 3. The CDR3 runs to 14 residues. The germline V gene has CDR1 LNHDA and CDR2 SQIVND (reference sequence). The DNA for the CDR3 is TGTGCCAGTAGTATAGGCGCTAGCGGCTACGAGCAGTACTTC. Translating it yields CASSIGASGYEQYF.

The gene calls are TRBV27 and TRBJ2-3; 9 nucleotides align to TRBD2. Trimming at V came to 6 bases and at J to 4 bases, leaving 8 bases not matched to a gene. The CDR3 covers 15 residues. From germline, CDR1 is MNHEY and CDR2 SMNVEV (reference sequence). CDR3 sequence reads: CASSVLAGLADTQYF. The CDR3 bases are TGTGCCAGCAGCGTACTAGCGGGTCTTGCAGATACGCAGTATTTT.

As DNA, the CDR3 is TGTGCCAGCAGCCAAGATGTGTTGGCCAAAAACATTCAGTACTTC. It specifies CASSQDVLAKNIQYF. V usage is TRBV4-2 and J usage is TRBJ2-4; D not resolved. Trimming shortened V by 0 bases and J by 1 base, and 7 bases separated the two germline ends. Germline lookup yields CDR1 LGHNA and CDR2 YNFKEQ. This CDR3 comprises 15 residues.

By sample share, this clone is medium-sized (0.01 to 0.1%). J is TRBJ2-7 and V is TRBV10-2, with TRBD2 as a possible D gene (5 bases). CDR1 WSHSY and CDR2 SAAADI come from the germline V gene. The ends were cut back, 2 bases at V and 5 bases at J, with 13 bases in the middle. CDR3 size: 14 residues. The CDR3 nucleotides read TGCGCCAGCAGTGAGGTCTCTAGCTTCCACGAGCAGTACTTC. As protein: CASSEVSSFHEQYF.

V and J are TRBV30 and TRBJ2-1; tentatively, D is TRBD1 or TRBD2 (5 bases each). Trimming left V 5 bases short and J 7 bases short, with 12 bases between. The germline gives CDR1 GTSNPN, CDR2 SVGIG (reference sequence). The CDR3 length is 12 residues. The CDR3 DNA reads TGTGCCTGGGCCCCTGGGGGTAATGAGCAGTTCTTC. Its protein is CAWAPGGNEQFF.

The chain employs TRBV11-2 and TRBJ2-7, with 8 bases aligning to TRBD1. The CDR3 extends over 16 amino acids. The V and J ends lost 1 base and 5 bases, in that order; junction bases with no gene match: 10. The germline V gene has CDR1 SGHAT and CDR2 FQNNGV. The DNA of the CDR3 is TGTGCCAGCAGCTTAGTTCCCGGGGCAGGGGGCCACGAGCAGTACTTC. It encodes CASSLVPGAGGHEQYF.

This rearrangement joins TRBV5-6 to TRBJ1-1, with D possibly matching TRBD1 (6 bases). CDR1 and CDR2 from the germline V gene are SGHDT and YYEEEE. V lost 0 bases and J lost 3, with 12 bases in between. The CDR3 spans 15 residues. CDR3 sequence reads: CASSLGHRADTEAFF. The CDR3, as DNA: TGTGCCAGCAGCTTGGGGCACAGGGCCGACACTGAAGCTTTCTTT.

The V and J genes are TRBV18 and TRBJ1-1; TRBD1 aligns across 8 bases. V was clipped by 2 bases and J by 1 base; unmatched bases: 6. The CDR3 spans 16 residues. Germline CDR1 KGHSH, CDR2 LQKENI. This CDR3 is CASSPVGDRKNTEAFF. DNA for the CDR3: TGTGCCAGCTCACCAGTGGGGGACAGGAAGAACACTGAAGCTTTCTTT. Full variable domain (outside the CDR3, taken from reference TRBV18 and TRBJ1-1): NAGVMQNPRHLVRRRGQEARLRCSPMKGHSHVYWYRQLPEEGLKFMVYLQKENIIDESGMPKERFSAEFPKEGPSILRIQQVVRGDSAAYFCASSPVGDRKNTEAFFGQGTRLTVV.

The CDR3 spells CASSPQGQGYGYTF. The CDR3 coding sequence is TGTGCCAGCTCACCCCAGGGACAGGGGTATGGCTACACCTTC. This chain uses TRBV18 with TRBJ1-2; 10 bases are shared with TRBD1. This CDR3 is 14 amino acids long. With 3 bases clipped from V and 5 bases from J, the junction kept 3 bases outside the gene matches. Germline CDR1 reads KGHSH; CDR2 reads LQKENI.

The V and J genes are TRBV19 and TRBJ2-1, with 7 positions matching TRBD2. Germline V gene lookup returns CDR1 LNHDA and CDR2 SQIVND (reference sequence). CDR3 length: 17 amino acids. V lost 2 bases and J lost 1; bases outside the gene matches: 8. The CDR3 sequence is CASSISGRERSYNEQFF. The CDR3, as DNA: TGTGCCAGTAGTATATCGGGGCGGGAGCGTTCCTACAATGAGCAGTTCTTC.

This clone has a single count. The gene calls are TRBV3-1 (or the pseudogene TRBV3-2) and TRBJ1-4; D uncertain. The CDR3 covers 16 residues. The germline V gene encodes CDR1 LGHDT and CDR2 YNNKEL (reference sequence). V gave up 0 bases and J gave up 0 bases, with 8 bases separating them. The DNA of the CDR3 is TGTGCCAGCAGCCAAGATTGGGCGACAACTAATGAAAAACTGTTTTTT. Its translation is CASSQDWATTNEKLFF.

The DNA for the CDR3 is TGTGCCACCAGTAATAGAGGCTACGAGCAGTACTTC. Its protein is CATSNRGYEQYF. V and J are TRBV24-1 and TRBJ2-7; no clear D gene. Between the trimmed V and J ends, which lost 6 bases and 3 bases, there was a span of 8 bases. The germline CDR1 and CDR2 sequences are KGHDR and SFDVKD. This CDR3 comprises 12 residues.

V gene TRBV6-6 combines with J gene TRBJ1-3; the D gene is possibly TRBD1 (6 bases). Germline V gene sequence: CDR1 MNHNY, CDR2 SVGAGI (reference sequence). The V end was cut by 2 bases, the J end by 4 bases, with 12 bases between. This CDR3 has 15 amino acids. The CDR3 bases are TGTGCCAGCAGTTACGCCAGGGGAATGGGAAACACCATATATTTT. Its translation is CASSYARGMGNTIYF.

V usage is TRBV19 and J usage is TRBJ1-1, with TRBD1 identical over 8 bases. The J segment lost 4 bases and the V segment lost 7 bases, leaving 8 bases of the junction unmatched. The V gene's germline CDR1 is LNHDA and CDR2 SQIVND (reference sequence). The CDR3 length is 14 residues. For the CDR3, the DNA is TGTGCCAGTATGGCAGGGGGCCGTAGCACTGAAGCTTTCTTT. Translating it yields CASMAGGRSTEAFF.

J is TRBJ2-1 and V is TRBV5-1, with TRBD2 matching over 14 bases. CDR3 length: 15 amino acids. Germline V CDR1 and CDR2: SGHRS, YFSETQ. J gave up 7 bases and V 6 bases, and 6 bases lay outside the gene matches. CDR3: CASTPGLAGVNEQFF. The CDR3 DNA sequence: TGCGCCAGCACCCCGGGACTAGCGGGAGTAAATGAGCAGTTCTTC. Full variable domain (missing parts from reference TRBV5-1 and TRBJ2-1): KAGVTQTPRYLIKTRGQQVTLSCSPISGHRSVSWYQQTPGQGLQFLFEYFSETQRNKGNFPGRFSGRQFSNSRSEMNVSTLELGDSALYLCASTPGLAGVNEQFFGPGTRLTVL.

The genes are TRBV28 and TRBJ1-1; D is unresolved. The length of the CDR3 is 14 residues. Germline V lookup: CDR1 MDHEN, CDR2 SYDVKM. The V and J ends lost 6 bases and 1 base respectively, with 12 bases between them. The CDR3 spells CASSPGPGNTEAFF. CDR3 DNA: TGTGCCAGCAGCCCAGGTCCGGGGAACACTGAAGCTTTCTTT.